This section outlines one T cell receptor beta chain sequence together with its context. It has no known antigen specificity. Base-call qualities are not available, and no considerably larger clone is one nucleotide away. The hyperthyroidism patients were 18 to 65 years old and newly diagnosed, with a disease duration of less than 2 months. Patients were excluded if they had other autoimmune diseases, uncontrolled infections, pregnancy or lactation. Diagnosis relied on clinical symptoms, serum thyroxine, TRAb, thyroid ultrasound and orbital computed tomography. Total RNA was extracted with Trizol reagent and quality-checked on an Agilent 2100 Bioanalyzer. The CDR3 sequence holds 16 residues, the cysteine and phenylalanine included. Only CDR3 DNA is held: 48 bases, read in frame from base 1. CDR1 and CDR2 are drawn from the germline V gene: MGHRA, YSYEKL. The junction shows trimming of 0 bases on V and 4 bases on J, and the gene matches do not reach 0 bases of it.

The data are from a study of Graves' ophthalmopathy and Graves' hyperthyroidism (dated by TCRdb to between 2017 and 2018). Some background on the complete study: Hyperthyroidism was considered stable if no progression to ophthalmopathy occurred within 18 months of follow-up. The study used TCR beta repertoire signatures to distinguish Graves' ophthalmopathy from Graves' hyperthyroidism and to predict progression to ophthalmopathy. In total, some 130 blood samples were TCR-sequenced: approximately 40 ophthalmopathy, over 70 hyperthyroidism and around 17 hyperthyroidism-to-ophthalmopathy patients. To explore V-J signatures that separate ophthalmopathy from hyperthyroidism, a discovery set of 95 to 100 patients was enrolled, consisting of 40 to 45 with ophthalmopathy and 57 with stable hyperthyroidism. The independent validation cohort included roughly 19 hyperthyroidism patients plus 17 patients who later progressed from hyperthyroidism to ophthalmopathy. T-cell repertoires of thyroid tissue and blood were compared in more than 5 hyperthyroidism patients. Following sample collection, hyperthyroidism patients were given methimazole at a starting dose of 30 mg daily, and ophthalmopathy patients were given high-dose intravenous methylprednisolone.

Results the study describes overall, beyond this receptor: Most expanded thyroid clonotypes with frequency above 0.001 were also detected in blood, suggesting blood repertoires may reflect the thyroid immune response. No statistical method was used to set the sample size in advance, and the investigators knew which group each participant was assigned to. In validation, the model predicted ophthalmopathy progression with nearly 71% sensitivity and 72.22% specificity; more than ten predicted patients were CT-confirmed with GO in a median of roughly 6.8 months. Ophthalmopathy was separated from stable hyperthyroidism by the 13-signature model with just under 90% sensitivity and about 81% specificity in cross-validation and with 80%/75% in the test set.

TCR beta CDR3 regions were amplified from RNA transcripts for repertoire sequencing. HTBI primers and the Qiagen OneStep RT-PCR kit were used in a first-round RT-PCR, which was followed by a second-round multiplex PCR, size selection and purification. Sequencing of the libraries was carried out on an Illumina HiSeq2000 in paired-end mode with 100 bp reads. Regarding the original processing steps: SOAPnuke was used to process the reads, removing any read that contained adapters or uncalled bases, had a mean Phred below 15, or lacked an exact match to the constant primer or identifier. COPE v1.2.5 was used to merge high-quality paired reads. Unique nucleotide sequences were defined as clonotypes and aligned to IMGT TRB V, D and J references using MiTCR v1.1. Analysis was restricted to V-J combinations with a frequency above 0.0001, which covered about 99% of repertoires. For each V-J combination, a TCR clonal expansion and chaos score was defined as F50 clonal expansion divided by the chaos observed in the TCRdist matrix. Features were reduced by Welch's t-statistics and random forest to about a dozen V-J combinations, which fed a naive Bayes classifier. Thyroid-blood repertoire similarity was quantified with the Morisita-Horn index. The public sequencing data were trimmed at Q25 with fastp and processed into clonotypes with MiXCR by TCRdb, which kept only in-frame beta chains. Entries that share a CDR3 protein sequence are merged under the most common genes and DNA. The V and J calls were determined by TCRdb, not by the authors. The sample table shows around 1,000,000 distinct CDR3 sequences, and about two fifths are seen once. The ten largest clones take up roughly 11% of the sample.

The chain is assembled from TRBV4-1 and TRBJ2-5, with 15 junctional bases fitting TRBD2. Specimen: peripheral blood or thyroid tissue (not recorded which). The receptor's source is an adult man with Graves' hyperthyroidism. The CDR3 protein sequence reads: CASSQEGLAGGETQYF. The sequenced DNA is TGCGCCAGCAGCCAAGAGGGACTAGCGGGAGGAGAGACCCAGTACTTC.